This TCR beta chain was sequenced in a study of response to subunit inactivated influenza vaccine. Whole-study results and caveats: With each seasonal influenza vaccination, the authors suggested, few new T cells are recruited.

From germline, CDR1 is SQVTM and CDR2 ANQGSEA. The CDR3 runs to 14 residues. V lost 7 bases and J lost 1; bases outside the gene matches: 8. This clonotype was seen more than once but under ten times. Its antigen is not identified. TCRdb analysed the RT-PCR reads with MiXCR anew, one entry per CDR3 protein. The sample includes about 520,000 distinct CDR3 sequences, over 25% of them seen just once. Here the sequenced sample was CD4+ T cells sorted from PBMCs, taken 5 to 6 days after vaccination. V and J are TRBV29-1 and TRBJ2-3; 7 bases are a match to TRBD2. This clonotype was obtained from a man aged 45-65 years who received an inactivated influenza vaccine. The CDR3 sequence is CSARPSGGTDTQYF. CDR3 nucleotide sequence: TGCAGCGCCAGACCCAGCGGGGGCACAGATACGCAGTATTTT.